Listed here is a single T cell receptor beta chain. These data belong to a study of early stage breast cancer tumors. Trimming took 5 bases from V and 9 from J; bases not matched to a gene: 10. Germline V gene sequence: CDR1 SGHTA, CDR2 FQGNSA. This CDR3 comprises 14 residues. The protocol was immunoSEQ multiplex PCR, while the TCRdb copy is restricted to in-frame clones and leaves out a portion. This table holds 25,000 to 30,000 clones, approximately 84% found once. The V gene is TRBV7-2, the J gene TRBJ2-1; 7 bases line up with TRBD2. The sequence came from a person between 45 and 65 years old with breast cancer. The source material was blood. CDR3 sequence reads: CASSPFREAREQFF. In DNA, the CDR3 is TGTGCCAGCAGCCCCTTCCGGGAGGCGCGTGAGCAGTTCTTC.